This T cell receptor beta chain emerged from a study of blood T cell repertoires in COVID-19. CDR3 length equals 16 residues. Germline V gene data show CDR1 as MDHEN and CDR2 as SYDVKM. The ends were cut back, 6 bases at V and 7 bases at J, with 22 bases in the middle. The data were produced by immunoSEQ multiplex PCR, yet TCRdb's version contains in-frame clones alone and is incomplete. The sample has about 160,000 clones; almost 85% are singletons. Sequenced input: peripheral blood. This receptor was taken from a man aged 18 to 29 with active or convalescent COVID-19. The chain has TRBV28 and TRBJ1-5; D perhaps matches TRBD1 (6 bases). CDR3 bases: TGTGCCAGCAGGTATACCGGTGGGGGCGCGCGGCAGCCCCAGCATTTT. This gives the protein CASRYTGGGARQPQHF.